This TCR beta chain originates from a study of blood T cell repertoires in COVID-19. Study-wide context: Acute and convalescent COVID-19 samples came from the United States, Italy and Spain. Sample material is recorded as cDNA or gDNA derived from T cells, B-cell-depleted T cells, or PBMCs.

Germline V CDR1 and CDR2: LGHNA, YNFKEQ. The CDR3 contains 16 residues. After removal of 4 bases from V and 8 bases from J, the junction contained 10 bases not matched to a gene. Method: immunoSEQ multiplex PCR; TCRdb's copy keeps in-frame clones and lacks some. The repertoire has about 330,000 clones, approximately 87% of them found once; the top ten carry about 5.2%. Those who participated ranged in age from roughly 18 to 90 years and resided in 20 to 30 US areas. Assignment of participants to cohorts was predicated upon participant-reported clinical history. The rearrangement links TRBV4-2 to TRBJ1-6, with 8 bases aligning to TRBD1. Sequencing was done on a sample of PBMCs or T cells enriched from blood (not recorded which). This receptor was identified in a woman aged 25 to 39 who had recovered from COVID-19. CDR3 DNA sequence: TGTGCCAGCAGCCTTCTCCAAGGACAGGGTCATTCACCCCTCCACTTT. This translates into CASSLLQGQGHSPLHF.